Presented here are 25 T cell receptor beta chains from one specimen sequenced in a study of vaccination and CD4 T cells after COVID-19. Their specific antigens are unknown. Treatment indicated: approximately 9-day PBMC culture with coronavirus spike peptide pools or control peptides (ViraFEST assay). The assay that was used to sequence DNA from cultured CD4+ T cells was the Oncomine TCR Beta short-read assay. In TCRdb, the PCR reads were re-called with MiXCR into one record per CDR3 protein. The sample shows some 15,000 distinct CDR3 sequences, about 70% of them seen only once. Sequencing was performed on CD4+ T cells from blood, cultured in vitro. Receptors were obtained from a human donor who had recovered from COVID-19.

V usage is TRBV7-6 and J usage is TRBJ1-6, with D unresolved. CDR3 size: 14 residues. Trimming removed 4 bases at V and 3 bases at J, with 7 bases between. The germline CDR1 and CDR2 sequences are SGHVS and FNYEAQ. Written as DNA, the CDR3 is TGTGCCAGCAGCTCAGGATTCTATAATTCACCCCTCCACTTT. This encodes CASSSGFYNSPLHF.

This clonotype was detected a few times. The rearrangement links TRBV19 to TRBJ1-5; D is ambiguous. V shed 7 bases and J shed 7 bases, with 11 bases lying between them. Germline V gives CDR1 LNHDA, CDR2 SQIVND (reference sequence). This CDR3 comprises 12 residues. CDR3 sequence (DNA): TGTGCCAGTAAATCAGGTGTCCAGCCCCAGCATTTT. Translated, it gives CASKSGVQPQHF.

This chain links TRBV28 with TRBJ1-1; no clear D gene. Trimming left V 4 bases short and J 8 bases short, with 8 bases between. Germline CDR1 is MDHEN and CDR2 is SYDVKM. The CDR3 covers 11 residues. The CDR3 reads CASSSGLEAFF. DNA of the CDR3: TGTGCCAGCAGTTCCGGTTTAGAAGCTTTCTTT.

V and J are TRBV9 and TRBJ2-7; 9 nucleotides agree with TRBD2. This CDR3 region has 13 residues. The germline gives CDR1 SGDLS, CDR2 YYNGEE. The junction had 2 bases not matched to a gene; V was cut back by 2 bases and J by 5 bases. CDR3 sequence reads: CASSVGTSNEQYF. Here the CDR3 DNA reads TGTGCCAGCAGCGTGGGGACTAGCAACGAGCAGTACTTC.

The chain joins TRBV7-2 to TRBJ1-2; 7 bases align to TRBD1. The CDR3 runs to 14 residues. Germline CDR1 SGHTA, CDR2 FQGNSA. V lost 5 bases to trimming and J lost 4 bases; unmatched junction nucleotides: 7. The CDR3 region has the DNA TGTGCCAGCAGCCAACTGACAGGGACCTATGGCTACACCTTC. This sequence encodes CASSQLTGTYGYTF.

This clonotype was observed a handful of times. This rearrangement joins TRBV27 to TRBJ2-3; a possible D gene is TRBD1 (5 bases). Germline V CDR1 and CDR2: MNHEY, SMNVEV (reference sequence). The CDR3 runs 14 residues. V was cut by 5 bases and J by 3 bases, with 12 bases left in between. The CDR3, as DNA: TGTGCCAGCAGTGCCTCCAGGGTTACAGATACGCAGTATTTT. This sequence encodes CASSASRVTDTQYF.

The chain has TRBV20-1 and TRBJ2-3, with D possibly TRBD2 on 5 matching bases. V dropped 2 bases and J dropped 0 bases, with 9 bases sitting between them. The CDR3 is made up of 14 amino acids. The germline gives CDR1 DFQATT, CDR2 SNEGSKA (reference sequence). CDR3 residues: CSARKAVSTDTQYF. The CDR3 region has the DNA TGCAGTGCTAGAAAAGCGGTTAGCACAGATACGCAGTATTTT.

The chain has TRBV5-1 and TRBJ2-7, with a tentative D call TRBD2 (6 bases). Germline assignment: CDR1 SGHRS and CDR2 YFSETQ. This CDR3 is built from 16 residues. V was shortened by 0 bases and J by 6 bases, with 19 bases between the two germline ends. The CDR3 DNA reads as TGCGCCAGCAGCTTGGCCTCGGGGGTGCGAGTTGGCGAGCAGTACTTC. It specifies CASSLASGVRVGEQYF. The full variable domain, rest sourced from reference TRBV5-1 and TRBJ2-7, is KAGVTQTPRYLIKTRGQQVTLSCSPISGHRSVSWYQQTPGQGLQFLFEYFSETQRNKGNFPGRFSGRQFSNSRSEMNVSTLELGDSALYLCASSLASGVRVGEQYFGPGTRLTVT.

This chain connects TRBV11-2 to TRBJ2-4, with D possibly TRBD1 on 5 matching bases. V lost 1 base and J 15 bases, leaving 19 bases between the germline ends. The germline V gene encodes CDR1 SGHAT and CDR2 FQNNGV. CDR3 length: 14 amino acids. CDR3 coding DNA: TGTGCCAGCAGCTTAGGAGCGCGTGGGGCGCTCCGGTACTTC. Translating it yields CASSLGARGALRYF.

Here the CDR3 reads CASSSPGSGNPYEQFF. For the CDR3, the DNA is TGTGCCAGCAGCTCACCTGGGAGCGGGAACCCCTATGAGCAGTTCTTC. This chain uses TRBV28 with TRBJ2-1; 7 bases agree with TRBD2. This CDR3 spans 16 amino acids. Germline-derived CDR1 and CDR2 are MDHEN and SYDVKM. Trimming took 6 bases from V and 8 from J; bases not matched to a gene: 16.

This clonotype was counted between two and nine times. This rearrangement joins TRBV7-2 to TRBJ1-5; TRBD1 is a possible D gene (6 bases). The V gene's germline CDR1 is SGHTA and CDR2 FQGNSA. V dropped 5 bases and J dropped 3 bases, with 8 bases sitting between them. CDR3 size: 13 residues. This CDR3 is CASSPGVNQPQHF. In DNA form, the CDR3 reads TGTGCCAGCAGCCCAGGGGTCAATCAGCCCCAGCATTTT.

This clonotype came up a few times. This sequence joins TRBV2 and TRBJ1-2, with TRBD1 as a possible D gene (6 bases). Germline-derived CDR1 and CDR2 are SNHLY and FYNNEI. The V end was cut by 6 bases, the J end by 5 bases, with 7 bases between. This CDR3 has 11 amino acids. As DNA, the CDR3 is TGTGCCAGCAGAGGGGGTTATGGCTACACCTTC. Translated, it gives CASRGGYGYTF.

This chain links TRBV5-6 with TRBJ2-7; no clear D. CDR1 is SGHDT and CDR2 is YYEEEE in the germline V gene. Trimming took 4 bases from V and 2 from J, leaving 13 bases between them. CDR3 length equals 14 residues. The CDR3, as DNA: TGTGCCAGCAGCGTCCCGGTAGGTACCTACGAGCAGTACTTC. Its translation is CASSVPVGTYEQYF.

The chain uses TRBV28 and TRBJ1-2; 9 bases are shared with TRBD1. Trimming at V came to 6 bases and at J to 3 bases, leaving 5 bases not matched to a gene. The CDR3 totals 14 residues. The germline CDR1 and CDR2 sequences are MDHEN and SYDVKM. The CDR3 loop reads CASSTGGAHYGYTF. In nucleotides, the CDR3 is TGTGCCAGCAGCACAGGGGGCGCCCACTATGGCTACACCTTC.

The chain combines TRBV12-3 or TRBV12-4 with TRBJ2-5; 8 positions match TRBD1. The CDR3 covers 19 residues. With V trimmed by 1 base and J by 4 bases, 17 bases remained unmatched. CDR3 coding DNA: TGTGCCAGCAGTTTAGGTCTTAATTCGGACAGGGTAGGAGGAGAGACCCAGTACTTC. This codes for CASSLGLNSDRVGGETQYF.

Note on this clonotype: The junction shows a germline mismatch at one end, possibly a read error. The chain is built from TRBV6-1 and TRBJ2-7; 7 bases map to TRBD2. Germline loops: CDR1 MNHNS, CDR2 SASEGT. The CDR3 extends over 16 amino acids. CDR3 bases: TGTGCCATCAGTGATTATGGCGGGACTACAAACGCCGAGCAGTACTTC. This codes for CAISDYGGTTNAEQYF.

This chain links TRBV30 with TRBJ2-1; TRBD2 matches at 11 bases. This CDR3 region has 16 residues. CDR1 is GTSNPN, CDR2 SVGIG, per germline (reference sequence). The V gene end was trimmed by 3 bases and the J gene end by 5 bases; junction bases not matched to a gene: 9. Here the CDR3 reads CAWRPRASGGNNEQFF. The DNA for the CDR3 is TGTGCCTGGAGGCCTAGGGCTAGCGGGGGGAACAATGAGCAGTTCTTC.

Here the CDR3 reads CASSLGPLTDTQYF. The CDR3 bases are TGTGCCAGCAGCTTAGGGCCCCTCACAGATACGCAGTATTTT. The J gene is TRBJ2-3, the V gene TRBV11-3; D remains unclear. Per germline, CDR1 SGHNT and CDR2 YENEEA. The CDR3 runs 14 residues. V was trimmed by 1 base and J by 2 bases, leaving 7 bases between them.

The chain combines TRBV21-1 with TRBJ1-1; the table's D call of TRBD1 was not tested on the DNA. TRBV21-1 is flagged as a pseudogene. This CDR3 has 15 residues. The CDR3 DNA is TGTGCCAGCAGCAAAGGACGGGGGATGAACACTGAAGCTTTCTTT. Its protein is CASSKGRGMNTEAFF.

This rearrangement joins TRBV20-1 to TRBJ2-2; 9 nucleotides line up with TRBD2. CDR3 length: 17 amino acids. The junction had 8 bases not matched to a gene; V was cut back by 3 bases and J by 0 bases. Germline V gives CDR1 DFQATT, CDR2 SNEGSKA (reference sequence). CDR3 nucleotide sequence: TGCAGTGCTAGTAGCCATGGACTAGCGACGAACACCGGGGAGCTGTTTTTT. This gives the protein CSASSHGLATNTGELFF.

This chain uses TRBV7-9 with TRBJ2-1; 7 positions agree with TRBD2. The CDR3 runs to 16 residues. Germline V gene sequence: CDR1 SEHNR, CDR2 FQNEAQ (reference sequence). V lost 5 bases to trimming and J lost 3 bases; unmatched junction nucleotides: 10. For the CDR3, the DNA is TGTGCCAGCAGCCGTACCCGTGGGGGGGACTACAATGAGCAGTTCTTC. Its translation is CASSRTRGGDYNEQFF.

The gene calls are TRBV20-1 and TRBJ2-7, with TRBD2 matching 9 bases. CDR3 length: 14 residues. J lost 5 bases, V lost 0 bases, and 5 bases had no gene match. Germline assignment: CDR1 DFQATT and CDR2 SNEGSKA (reference sequence). CDR3 in amino acids: CSARDLTSGHEQYF. The CDR3 nucleotides are TGCAGTGCTAGAGATCTTACTAGCGGGCACGAGCAGTACTTC.

The chain carries TRBV11-2 and TRBJ1-6; TRBD1 might be the D (5 bases). The V gene's germline CDR1 is SGHAT and CDR2 FQNNGV. V lost 6 bases and J lost 9, with 15 bases in between. This CDR3 region has 14 residues. CDR3 nucleotides: TGTGCCAGCAGGCCATCTAGGGACCTTTCACCCCTCCACTTT. The encoded protein is CASRPSRDLSPLHF.

J is TRBJ1-1 and V is TRBV6-1; D not resolved. Germline values: CDR1 MNHNS, CDR2 SASEGT. V lost 6 bases to trimming and J lost 6 bases, with 11 bases between them. This CDR3 contains 12 residues. The CDR3 reads CASSLEVAEAFF. The DNA of the CDR3 is TGTGCCAGCAGCCTCGAGGTGGCTGAAGCTTTCTTT.

CDR3 coding DNA: TGTGCCAGCAGCCCCGCGGGTAATGATTCACCCCTCCACTTT. It codes for CASSPAGNDSPLHF. The chain couples TRBV7-2 to TRBJ1-6; no firm D call. From germline, CDR1 is SGHTA and CDR2 FQGNSA. V was shortened by 5 bases and J by 8 bases, with 13 bases between the two germline ends. The CDR3 is 14 amino acids.